The TCR beta chain under discussion was sequenced for a study of blood T cell repertoires in COVID-19. Turning to the study itself: From the United States, Italy and Spain came samples of acute and convalescent COVID-19. PBMCs, B-cell-depleted T cells, or T cells provided the cDNA or gDNA that made up the material.

The V gene lost 4 bases and the J gene lost 5 bases, with 16 bases spanning the gap. Germline loops: CDR1 LGHDT, CDR2 YNNKEL (reference sequence). The CDR3 sequence is 15 residues long. In the original workflow: For nucleated cells, counts were estimated from reference gene primer amplification. Clones were sequenced by immunoSEQ multiplex PCR, and TCRdb holds only the in-frame ones, with some missing. That table gives V, J and clone size, and the DNA gave D and trimming. The sample records 200,000 to 250,000 clones, around 83% being singletons. This clone was seen only once. Sequences were obtained from peripheral blood. The genes are TRBV3-1 (or the pseudogene TRBV3-2) and TRBJ2-3; D is possibly TRBD2 (7 bases). The receptor was isolated from a woman in her fifties or sixties with acute or convalescent COVID-19. The CDR3 protein is CASSLGGATRDTQYF. CDR3 coding DNA: TGTGCCAGCAGCCTAGGGGGGGCCACAAGAGATACGCAGTATTTT.